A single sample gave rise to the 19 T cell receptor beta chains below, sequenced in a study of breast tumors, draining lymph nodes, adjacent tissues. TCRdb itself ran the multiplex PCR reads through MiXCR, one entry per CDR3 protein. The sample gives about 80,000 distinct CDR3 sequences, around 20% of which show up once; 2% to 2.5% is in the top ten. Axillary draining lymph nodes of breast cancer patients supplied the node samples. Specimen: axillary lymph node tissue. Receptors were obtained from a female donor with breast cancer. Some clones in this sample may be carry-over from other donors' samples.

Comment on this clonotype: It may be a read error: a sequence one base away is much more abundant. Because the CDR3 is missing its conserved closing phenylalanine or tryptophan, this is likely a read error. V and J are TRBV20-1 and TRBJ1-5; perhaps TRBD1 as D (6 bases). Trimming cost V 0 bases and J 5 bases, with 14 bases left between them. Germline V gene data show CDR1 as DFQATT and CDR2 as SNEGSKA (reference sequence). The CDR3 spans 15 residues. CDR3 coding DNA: TGCAGTGCTAGAGATTTGAGGGGGAGAGATCAGCCCCAGCATCTT. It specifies CSARDLRGRDQPQHL.

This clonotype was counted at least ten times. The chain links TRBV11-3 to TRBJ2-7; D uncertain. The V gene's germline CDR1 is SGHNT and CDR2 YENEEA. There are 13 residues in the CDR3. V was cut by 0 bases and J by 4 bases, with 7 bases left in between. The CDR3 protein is CASSLDGKYEQYF. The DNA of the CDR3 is TGTGCCAGCAGCTTAGACGGAAAATACGAGCAGTACTTC.

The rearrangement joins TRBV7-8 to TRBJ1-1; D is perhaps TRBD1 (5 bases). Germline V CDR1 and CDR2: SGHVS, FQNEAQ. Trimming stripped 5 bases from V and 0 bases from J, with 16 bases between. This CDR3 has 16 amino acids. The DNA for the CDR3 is TGTGCCAGCAGCCCGACCCGGGGGGAAATGAACACTGAAGCTTTCTTT. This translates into CASSPTRGEMNTEAFF. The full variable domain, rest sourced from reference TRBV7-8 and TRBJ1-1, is GAGVSQSPRYKVAKRGQDVALRCDPISGHVSLFWYQQALGQGPEFLTYFQNEAQLDKSGLPSDRFFAERPEGSVSTLKIQRTQQEDSAVYLCASSPTRGEMNTEAFFGQGTRLTVV.

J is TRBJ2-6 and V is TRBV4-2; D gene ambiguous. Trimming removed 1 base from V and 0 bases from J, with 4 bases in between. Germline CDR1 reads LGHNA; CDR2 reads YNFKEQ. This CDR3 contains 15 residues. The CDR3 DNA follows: TGTGCCAGCAGCCAAGGAGTCTCTGGGGCCAACGTCCTGACTTTC. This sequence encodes CASSQGVSGANVLTF.

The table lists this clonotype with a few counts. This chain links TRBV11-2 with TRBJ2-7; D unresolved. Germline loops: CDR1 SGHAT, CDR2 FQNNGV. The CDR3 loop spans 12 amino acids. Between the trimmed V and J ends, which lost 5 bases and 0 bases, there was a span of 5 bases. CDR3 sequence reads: CASSPYSYEQYF. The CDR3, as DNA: TGTGCCAGCAGCCCGTACTCCTACGAGCAGTACTTC.

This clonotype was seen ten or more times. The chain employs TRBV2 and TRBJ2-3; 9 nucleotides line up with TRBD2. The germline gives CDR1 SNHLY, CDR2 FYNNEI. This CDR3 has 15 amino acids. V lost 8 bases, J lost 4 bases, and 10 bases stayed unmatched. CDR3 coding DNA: TGTGCCAGCGGACCGGGACTAGCTTTTTCAGATACGCAGTATTTT. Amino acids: CASGPGLAFSDTQYF.

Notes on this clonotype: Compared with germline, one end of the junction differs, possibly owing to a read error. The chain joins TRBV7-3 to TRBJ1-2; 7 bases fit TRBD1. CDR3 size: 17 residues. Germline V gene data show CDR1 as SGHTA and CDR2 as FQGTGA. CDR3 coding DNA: TGTGCCAGCAGCTTAAAGGGAGCGGACAGGCATAACTATGGCTACGCCTTC. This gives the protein CASSLKGADRHNYGYAF.

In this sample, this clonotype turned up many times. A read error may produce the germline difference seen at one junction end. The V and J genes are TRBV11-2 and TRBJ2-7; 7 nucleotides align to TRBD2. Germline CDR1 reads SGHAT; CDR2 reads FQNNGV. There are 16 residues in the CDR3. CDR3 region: CASSLESGGRSSEQYF. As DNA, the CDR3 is TGTGCCAGCAGCTTAGAGTCTGGCGGGAGATCCTCCGAGCAGTACTTC.

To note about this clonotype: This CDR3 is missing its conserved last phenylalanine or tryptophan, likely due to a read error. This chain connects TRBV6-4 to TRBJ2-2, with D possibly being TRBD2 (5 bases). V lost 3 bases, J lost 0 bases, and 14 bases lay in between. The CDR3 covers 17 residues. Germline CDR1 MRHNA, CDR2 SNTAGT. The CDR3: CASSEKAVYANTGELFS. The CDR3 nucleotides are TGTGCCAGCAGTGAGAAAGCGGTCTACGCGAACACCGGGGAGCTGTTTTCT.

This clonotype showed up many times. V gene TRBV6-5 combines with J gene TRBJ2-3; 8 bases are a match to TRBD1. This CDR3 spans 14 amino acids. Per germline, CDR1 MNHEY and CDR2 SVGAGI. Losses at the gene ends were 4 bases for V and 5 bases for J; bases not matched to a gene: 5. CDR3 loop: CASSSQGVLDTQYF. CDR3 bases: TGTGCCAGCAGTTCACAGGGGGTACTAGATACGCAGTATTTT.

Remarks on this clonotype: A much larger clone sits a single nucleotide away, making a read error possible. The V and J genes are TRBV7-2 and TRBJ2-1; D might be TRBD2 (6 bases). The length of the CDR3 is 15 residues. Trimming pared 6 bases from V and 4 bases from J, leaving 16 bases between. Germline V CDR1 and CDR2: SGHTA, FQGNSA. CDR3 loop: CASSFTGGGYNEQFF. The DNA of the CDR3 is TGTGCCAGCAGTTTCACTGGTGGGGGGTACAATGAGCAGTTCTTC.

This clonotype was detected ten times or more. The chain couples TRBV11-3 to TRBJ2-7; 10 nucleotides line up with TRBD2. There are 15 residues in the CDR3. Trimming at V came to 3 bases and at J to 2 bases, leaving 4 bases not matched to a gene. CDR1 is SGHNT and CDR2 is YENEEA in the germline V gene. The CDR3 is CASSFGTSETYEQYF. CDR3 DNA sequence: TGTGCCAGCAGCTTCGGGACTAGCGAAACCTACGAGCAGTACTTC.

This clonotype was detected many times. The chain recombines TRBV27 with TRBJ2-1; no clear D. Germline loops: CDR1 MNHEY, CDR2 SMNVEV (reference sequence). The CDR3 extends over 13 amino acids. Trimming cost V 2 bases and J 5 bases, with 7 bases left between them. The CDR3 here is CASSLQPHNEQFF. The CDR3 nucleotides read TGTGCCAGCAGTTTACAGCCCCACAATGAGCAGTTCTTC.

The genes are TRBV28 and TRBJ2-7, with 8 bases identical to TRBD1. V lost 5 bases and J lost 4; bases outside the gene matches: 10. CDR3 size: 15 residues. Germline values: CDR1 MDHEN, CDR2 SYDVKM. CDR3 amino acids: CASSLSGRGLYEQYF. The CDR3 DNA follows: TGTGCCAGCAGTCTATCGGGCAGGGGGCTATACGAGCAGTACTTC.

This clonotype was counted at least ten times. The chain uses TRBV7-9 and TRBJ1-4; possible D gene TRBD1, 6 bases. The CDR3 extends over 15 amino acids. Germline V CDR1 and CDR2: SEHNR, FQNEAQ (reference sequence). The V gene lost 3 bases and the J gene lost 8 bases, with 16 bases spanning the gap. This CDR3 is CASSLVSRGGEKLFF. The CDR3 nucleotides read TGTGCCAGCAGCTTGGTGAGCAGGGGAGGCGAAAAACTGTTTTTT.

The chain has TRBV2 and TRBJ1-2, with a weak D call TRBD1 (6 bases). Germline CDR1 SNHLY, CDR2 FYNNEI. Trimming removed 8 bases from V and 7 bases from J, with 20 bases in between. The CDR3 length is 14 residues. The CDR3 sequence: CASRFRDGGRGYTF. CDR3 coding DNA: TGTGCCAGCCGTTTCCGGGACGGGGGCCGTGGCTACACCTTC.

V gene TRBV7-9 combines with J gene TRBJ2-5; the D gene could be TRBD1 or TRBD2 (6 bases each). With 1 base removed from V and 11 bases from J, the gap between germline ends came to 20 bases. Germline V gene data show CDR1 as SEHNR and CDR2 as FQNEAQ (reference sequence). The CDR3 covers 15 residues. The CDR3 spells CASSLGAGEAGTQYF. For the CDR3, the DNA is TGTGCCAGCAGCTTAGGGGCAGGGGAGGCAGGGACACAGTACTTC.

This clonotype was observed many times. The CDR3 is CASKTTGRGQPQHF. As DNA, the CDR3 is TGTGCCAGCAAAACAACAGGGAGGGGTCAGCCCCAGCATTTT. The V and J genes are TRBV6-1 and TRBJ1-5; D might be TRBD1 (6 bases). The CDR3 length is 14 residues. The germline CDR1 and CDR2 sequences are MNHNS and SASEGT. V was trimmed by 7 bases and J by 6 bases, leaving 16 bases between them.

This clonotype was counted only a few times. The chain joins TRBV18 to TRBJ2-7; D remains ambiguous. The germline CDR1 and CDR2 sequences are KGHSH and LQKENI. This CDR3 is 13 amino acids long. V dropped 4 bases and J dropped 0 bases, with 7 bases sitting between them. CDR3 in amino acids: CASSLIPSYEQYF. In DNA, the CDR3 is TGTGCCAGCTCACTCATTCCCTCCTACGAGCAGTACTTC.